The 28 T cell receptor beta chains reported below all come from one sample, sequenced in a study of vaccination and CD4 T cells after COVID-19. Cultured CD4+ T-cell DNA underwent Oncomine TCR Beta short-read sequencing. Via MiXCR, TCRdb re-called the PCR reads, giving one row per CDR3 protein. The sample contains around 9,300 distinct CDR3 sequences, approximately 40% of which appear only once. As for treatment: approximately 10-day PBMC culture with coronavirus spike peptide pools or control peptides (ViraFEST assay). Their antigens remain unidentified. Sequenced input: CD4+ T cells from blood, cultured in vitro. These receptors all stem from a human donor who had recovered from COVID-19.

The V and J genes are TRBV5-4 and TRBJ1-1; D is unresolved. The length of the CDR3 is 14 residues. The V gene lost 0 bases and the J gene lost 3 bases, with 9 bases spanning the gap. Germline-derived CDR1 and CDR2 are SGHNT and YYREEE (reference sequence). CDR3 residues: CASSLEAGYTEAFF. The CDR3, as DNA: TGTGCCAGCAGCTTGGAGGCAGGATACACTGAAGCTTTCTTT.

J is TRBJ1-2 and V is TRBV7-2; no firm D call. V was cut by 5 bases and J by 2 bases, with 9 bases left in between. The germline gives CDR1 SGHTA, CDR2 FQGNSA. The CDR3 is 13 residues long. The DNA for the CDR3 is TGTGCCAGCAGCCCTCGACTGAACTATGGCTACACCTTC. This gives the protein CASSPRLNYGYTF.

V usage is TRBV11-3 and J usage is TRBJ1-2; D call uncertain. The CDR3 has 14 amino acids. With 0 bases removed from V and 2 bases from J, the gap between germline ends came to 7 bases. CDR1 and CDR2 from the germline V gene are SGHNT and YENEEA. The CDR3 protein is CASSLETGNYGYTF. The DNA of the CDR3 is TGTGCCAGCAGCTTAGAGACCGGGAACTATGGCTACACCTTC.

By sample share, this clonotype is large. The rearrangement uses TRBV6-1 and TRBJ1-4; D remains ambiguous. Germline CDR1 MNHNS, CDR2 SASEGT. The V and J ends lost 5 bases and 2 bases respectively, with 15 bases between them. The CDR3 consists of 16 residues. This CDR3 reads CASSKSLGGTNEKLFF. CDR3 sequence (DNA): TGTGCCAGCAGTAAATCCCTGGGCGGTACTAATGAAAAACTGTTTTTT.

The V gene is TRBV20-1, the J gene TRBJ2-1; 9 bases agree with TRBD1. Germline values: CDR1 DFQATT, CDR2 SNEGSKA (reference sequence). This CDR3 contains 16 residues. Unmatched junction bases numbered 14, after V lost 6 bases and J lost 5 bases. The DNA for the CDR3 is TGCAGTGCCGCACGCCTCACAGGGGGCCCTAACAATGAGCAGTTCTTC. Protein product: CSAARLTGGPNNEQFF.

The table lists this clonotype with a few counts. V is TRBV6-1 and J is TRBJ1-1, with D perhaps TRBD1 (5 bases). This CDR3 contains 13 residues. Trimming left V 6 bases short and J 7 bases short, with 15 bases between. Germline assignment: CDR1 MNHNS and CDR2 SASEGT. This CDR3 reads CASSSPRDFEAFF. CDR3 sequence (DNA): TGTGCCAGCAGCTCTCCCCGGGACTTTGAAGCTTTCTTT.

This chain connects TRBV19 to TRBJ2-5; 9 bases are shared with TRBD1. The V and J ends lost 5 bases and 4 bases, in that order; junction bases with no gene match: 8. The CDR3 sequence is 15 residues long. Germline V CDR1 and CDR2: LNHDA, SQIVND (reference sequence). The CDR3 reads CASSVGQGGGETQYF. CDR3 sequence (DNA): TGTGCCAGTAGTGTGGGACAGGGTGGGGGAGAGACCCAGTACTTC.

This clonotype was counted only a few times. The chain uses TRBV7-9 and TRBJ1-4, with TRBD1 matching 7 bases. The CDR3 runs to 16 residues. The trim removed 4 bases at V and 3 bases at J, leaving 8 bases unmatched. Germline V gene sequence: CDR1 SEHNR, CDR2 FQNEAQ (reference sequence). In nucleotides, the CDR3 is TGTGCCAGCAGCTCCGGTACAGGGGTTGCTAATGAAAAACTGTTTTTT. Translation: CASSSGTGVANEKLFF.

This chain links TRBV20-1 with TRBJ2-3; 9 positions agree with TRBD2. V was clipped by 3 bases and J by 1 base; unmatched bases: 5. CDR3 length: 15 amino acids. CDR1 DFQATT and CDR2 SNEGSKA come from the germline V gene (reference sequence). The CDR3 sequence is CSARNSGGGTDTQYF. The CDR3 DNA sequence: TGCAGTGCTAGGAATAGCGGGGGTGGCACAGATACGCAGTATTTT.

This clonotype was seen only a few times. This chain links TRBV4-1 with TRBJ1-2; D remains unclear. Deletions cut 2 bases from V and 0 bases from J, with 7 bases between. Per the germline V gene, CDR1 is MGHRA and CDR2 is YSYEKL. The CDR3 covers 14 residues. In DNA form, the CDR3 reads TGCGCCAGCAGCCAAACCGGGACTAACTATGGCTACACCTTC. Protein: CASSQTGTNYGYTF.

The chain combines TRBV10-2 with TRBJ1-4; D is unresolved. CDR1 WSHSY and CDR2 SAAADI come from the germline V gene. The V and J ends lost 2 bases and 4 bases respectively, with 17 bases between them. This CDR3 has 17 amino acids. As DNA, the CDR3 is TGCGCCAGCAGTGAGGGGGTTCGGTTGGGGATTAATGAAAAACTGTTTTTT. Protein sequence: CASSEGVRLGINEKLFF.

This clonotype was detected only a few times. This sequence joins TRBV12-3 or TRBV12-4 and TRBJ1-2; 7 positions match TRBD1. V lost 6 bases and J lost 1; bases outside the gene matches: 14. CDR3 size: 17 residues. CDR3 bases: TGTGCCAGCAGAACACGGAGACAGGGCCGATATAACTATGGCTACACCTTC. Translated: CASRTRRQGRYNYGYTF.

This chain uses TRBV6-1 with TRBJ1-5; tentatively, D is TRBD1 (5 bases). Looked up from germline, CDR1 is MNHNS and CDR2 is SASEGT. This CDR3 spans 13 amino acids. With 8 bases removed from V and 7 bases from J, the gap between germline ends came to 15 bases. CDR3 nucleotides: TGTGCCAGCTCGGACGGGGGACGGCAGCCCCAGCATTTT. Residues: CASSDGGRQPQHF.

The V call is TRBV7-2, the J call TRBJ2-7, with D maybe TRBD2 (5 bases). Trimming shortened V by 5 bases and J by 0 bases, and 14 bases separated the two germline ends. Germline assignment: CDR1 SGHTA and CDR2 FQGNSA. The CDR3 consists of 15 residues. The CDR3 spells CASSPDPGSSYEQYF. The CDR3, as DNA: TGTGCCAGCAGCCCCGACCCGGGGAGCTCCTACGAGCAGTACTTC.

This clonotype was seen a handful of times. The chain employs TRBV12-5 and TRBJ1-1, with a possible D match to TRBD1 (6 bases). Germline CDR1 and CDR2: LGHNT and FRNRAP. This CDR3 is built from 14 residues. The V and J ends lost 1 base and 9 bases respectively, with 15 bases between them. CDR3 in amino acids: CASGLAQGGRKAFF. CDR3 nucleotide sequence: TGTGCTAGTGGTTTGGCACAGGGAGGCAGAAAAGCTTTCTTT. The whole variable domain, remainder taken from reference TRBV12-5 and TRBJ1-1, is DARVTQTPRHKVTEMGQEVTMRCQPILGHNTVFWYRQTMMQGLELLAYFRNRAPLDDSGMPKDRFSAEMPDATLATLKIQPSEPRDSAVYFCASGLAQGGRKAFFGQGTRLTVV.

The chain combines TRBV6-5 with TRBJ2-2; D unresolved. Germline V lookup: CDR1 MNHEY, CDR2 SVGAGI. The V gene lost 4 bases and the J gene lost 5 bases, with 5 bases spanning the gap. This CDR3 has 12 residues. The CDR3 is CASSSGTGELFF. In DNA form, the CDR3 reads TGTGCCAGCAGTTCCGGGACCGGGGAGCTGTTTTTT.

V usage is TRBV28 and J usage is TRBJ1-1, with D tentatively TRBD1 (6 bases). The CDR3 has 15 amino acids. Germline V CDR1 and CDR2: MDHEN, SYDVKM. Trimming stripped 2 bases from V and 6 bases from J, with 16 bases between. The CDR3, as DNA: TGTGCCAGCAGTTTAAAGGGCAGGGGCGAATCTGAAGCTTTCTTT. Protein: CASSLKGRGESEAFF. The variable domain in full, with the rest retrieved from reference TRBV28 and TRBJ1-1, is DVKVTQSSRYLVKRTGEKVFLECVQDMDHENMFWYRQDPGLGLRLIYFSYDVKMKEKGDIPEGYSVSREKKERFSLILESASTNQTSMYLCASSLKGRGESEAFFGQGTRLTVV.

This chain links TRBV5-1 with TRBJ2-3, with 8 bases identical to TRBD1. V shed 4 bases, J shed 6 bases, and the junction held 10 bases outside the gene matches. The length of the CDR3 is 15 residues. The germline gives CDR1 SGHRS, CDR2 YFSETQ. As DNA, the CDR3 is TGCGCCAGCAGCGGGACAGGACGGGGCCCGGATACGCAGTATTTT. It codes for CASSGTGRGPDTQYF.

V usage is TRBV30 and J usage is TRBJ2-5; TRBD1 agrees at 8 bases. This CDR3 is 15 amino acids long. The V segment lost 1 base and the J segment 1 base; nucleotides outside the gene matches: 5. Germline loops: CDR1 GTSNPN, CDR2 SVGIG (reference sequence). This CDR3 reads CAWSAGQGRQETQYF. The DNA for the CDR3 is TGTGCCTGGAGTGCCGGACAGGGACGCCAAGAGACCCAGTACTTC.

A few counts support this clonotype. This sequence joins TRBV6-4 and TRBJ2-1, with 8 bases lining up with TRBD2. Germline assignment: CDR1 MRHNA and CDR2 SNTAGT. V was pared by 6 bases and J by 15 bases, with 16 bases of the junction left unmatched. The CDR3 consists of 14 residues. This CDR3 reads CASRRSSGGQVWFF. The CDR3, as DNA: TGTGCCAGCAGACGATCGAGCGGGGGCCAGGTTTGGTTCTTC.

The J gene is TRBJ2-7, the V gene TRBV4-3, with D tentatively TRBD1 (6 bases). Germline assignment: CDR1 LGHNA and CDR2 YSLEER. V was shortened by 1 base and J by 5 bases, with 12 bases between the two germline ends. The CDR3 runs to 14 residues. In nucleotides, the CDR3 is TGCGCCAGCAGCCAAGTTCGCAGGGGTGACGAGCAGTACTTC. Translating it yields CASSQVRRGDEQYF.

In its sample, this clonotype was seen once. The genes are TRBV6-1 and TRBJ1-2; no clear D. V lost 4 bases to trimming and J lost 4 bases, with 7 bases between them. The CDR3 contains 12 residues. Looked up from germline, CDR1 is MNHNS and CDR2 is SASEGT. In DNA form, the CDR3 reads TGTGCCAGCAGTGGCAGCACCTATGGCTACACCTTC. Translated: CASSGSTYGYTF.

This clonotype was recorded a few times. This chain uses TRBV6-1 with TRBJ1-2, with 9 bases lining up with TRBD1. The CDR3 spans 15 residues. The ends lost 5 bases at V and 3 bases at J; junction bases unmatched: 7. Germline CDR1 is MNHNS and CDR2 is SASEGT. The CDR3 DNA reads TGTGCCAGCAGTAACCGGGACAGGGTTTACTATGGCTACACCTTC. Protein: CASSNRDRVYYGYTF.

The gene calls are TRBV2 and TRBJ1-2, with D unresolved. Per the germline V gene, CDR1 is SNHLY and CDR2 is FYNNEI. V shed 3 bases and J shed 2 bases, with 7 bases lying between them. CDR3 length: 13 residues. CDR3 coding DNA: TGTGCCAGCAGTGAGGAAGTCAACTATGGCTACACCTTC. Its translation: CASSEEVNYGYTF.

The chain employs TRBV6-4 and TRBJ1-1; 7 nucleotides line up with TRBD1. In germline, CDR1 is MRHNA, CDR2 SNTAGT. Trimming removed 6 bases from V and 2 bases from J; junction bases left unmatched: 3. The CDR3 sequence is 13 residues long. CDR3 in amino acids: CASRQGHNTEAFF. The CDR3 DNA sequence: TGTGCCAGCAGACAGGGGCACAACACTGAAGCTTTCTTT.

This clonotype ranks as medium-sized (0.01 to 0.1%). The chain couples TRBV15 to TRBJ2-6; tentatively, D is TRBD2 (6 bases). Germline V gene lookup returns CDR1 LNHNV and CDR2 YYDKDF (reference sequence). There are 16 residues in the CDR3. Trimming pared 9 bases from V and 0 bases from J, leaving 15 bases between. This chain's CDR3 is CATAPDYSSGANVLTF. CDR3 coding DNA: TGTGCCACGGCTCCGGACTATTCCTCTGGGGCCAACGTCCTGACTTTC.

This clonotype was detected once. The chain links TRBV5-1 to TRBJ2-3; 10 bases agree with TRBD2. Germline trimming cut 3 bases from V and 3 bases from J; bases unmatched to any gene: 4. From germline, CDR1 is SGHRS and CDR2 YFSETQ. The CDR3 runs 15 residues. The CDR3 DNA reads as TGCGCCAGCAGCTGGAGCGGGGGGGCAACAGATACGCAGTATTTT. Translation: CASSWSGGATDTQYF.

This sequence joins TRBV12-3 or TRBV12-4 and TRBJ2-2; D ambiguous. V was clipped by 3 bases and J by 7 bases, with 9 bases between them. The CDR3 has 13 amino acids. Here the CDR3 DNA reads TGTGCCAGCAGTTTGATAGGCGGCGGGGAGCTGTTTTTT. It yields the protein CASSLIGGGELFF.